This T cell receptor (beta chain) was captured in a study of CD8 T cells in ankylosing spondylitis. Study results and limitations: Earlier work had already found some motif variants in reactive arthritis synovial fluid and blood.

The CDR3 totals 12 residues. Trimming removed 5 bases from V and 3 bases from J, with 8 bases in between. The germline CDR1 and CDR2 sequences are SGHRS and YFSETQ. In making TCR beta libraries, quantitative 5'-RACE with molecular barcodes was used. One entry per CDR3 protein, called by TCRdb with MiXCR from the 5' RACE reads. The table records 150,000 to 200,000 distinct CDR3 sequences, 11% of them present only once. This clonotype was seen at least ten times. What it binds is unknown. The V gene is TRBV5-1, the J gene TRBJ1-1; D possibly corresponds to TRBD1 (5 bases). Input material: blood, either unsorted or a sorted T cell fraction (not recorded which). The clonotype comes from a male donor with ankylosing spondylitis or in good health (not recorded which). The CDR3 is CASRQVDTEAFF. The CDR3 DNA reads TGCGCCAGCAGACAGGTCGACACTGAAGCTTTCTTT.